The 17 T cell receptor beta chains in this list originate from one sample, sequenced in a study of blood T cell repertoires in COVID-19. Libraries were prepared by immunoSEQ multiplex PCR; TCRdb keeps only in-frame clonotypes and omits some of them. The sample has about 100,000 clones; around four fifths are singletons. What was sequenced was peripheral blood. Receptors originate from a man between 65 and 80 years old with active or convalescent COVID-19.

V is TRBV7-2 and J is TRBJ2-7, with 7 bases fitting TRBD2. The CDR3 loop spans 15 amino acids. The germline gives CDR1 SGHTA, CDR2 FQGNSA. The V gene end was trimmed by 5 bases and the J gene end by 2 bases; junction bases not matched to a gene: 9. The CDR3 loop reads CASSPRASGPYEQYF. The CDR3 nucleotides are TGTGCCAGCAGCCCCCGGGCTAGCGGACCCTACGAGCAGTACTTC.

The chain employs TRBV5-4 and TRBJ2-1, with 7 bases that match TRBD2. Germline V gene sequence: CDR1 SGHNT, CDR2 YYREEE (reference sequence). V was clipped by 4 bases and J by 8 bases; unmatched bases: 12. This CDR3 contains 15 residues. The CDR3 DNA reads as TGTGCCAGCAGCCTAGTGGGGGGAGGGAGGGATGAGCAGTTCTTC. Amino acids: CASSLVGGGRDEQFF.

The chain carries TRBV30 and TRBJ2-1; 7 nucleotides agree with TRBD1. Germline V gene data show CDR1 as GTSNPN and CDR2 as SVGIG (reference sequence). The CDR3 runs 12 residues. V lost 4 bases and J lost 9; bases outside the gene matches: 6. CDR3 nucleotides: TGTGCCTGGACTAAGGGGGCGGGTGAGCAGTTCTTC. Translated: CAWTKGAGEQFF.

The chain combines TRBV18 with TRBJ1-5, with TRBD1 matching 7 bases. Losses at the gene ends were 2 bases for V and 6 bases for J; bases not matched to a gene: 10. The germline CDR1 and CDR2 sequences are KGHSH and LQKENI. The CDR3 is 16 residues long. In DNA, the CDR3 is TGTGCCAGCTCACCAAATTCAGGGGGAAGGGTTCAGCCCCAGCATTTT. It translates to CASSPNSGGRVQPQHF.

The chain employs TRBV7-2 and TRBJ1-2; the D is unclear. Germline loops: CDR1 SGHTA, CDR2 FQGNSA. This CDR3 has 15 amino acids. Between the trimmed V and J ends, which lost 1 base and 0 bases, there was a span of 9 bases. The CDR3: CASSLGAVANYGYTF. The CDR3 nucleotides are TGTGCCAGCAGCTTAGGGGCAGTAGCTAACTATGGCTACACCTTC.

The V call is TRBV28, the J call TRBJ2-2; 8 bases map to TRBD1. The V gene end was trimmed by 5 bases and the J gene end by 2 bases; junction bases not matched to a gene: 7. Germline values: CDR1 MDHEN, CDR2 SYDVKM. The CDR3 is 16 residues long. In nucleotides, the CDR3 is TGTGCCAGCAGTGCCGGACAGGGCTTAAACACCGGGGAGCTGTTTTTT. As protein: CASSAGQGLNTGELFF.

The chain links TRBV6-2 or TRBV6-3 to TRBJ1-2, with D possibly matching TRBD1 (6 bases). The CDR3 is made up of 15 amino acids. V lost 2 bases, J lost 5 bases, and 15 bases lay in between. Germline lookup yields CDR1 MNHEY and CDR2 SVGEGT. CDR3 loop: CASSYRGGRGYGYTF. CDR3 in DNA: TGTGCCAGCAGTTACCGGGGGGGCCGGGGGTATGGCTACACCTTC.

The chain combines TRBV19 with TRBJ2-5; 8 bases agree with TRBD1. Germline V gene lookup returns CDR1 LNHDA and CDR2 SQIVND (reference sequence). This CDR3 is 15 amino acids long. With V trimmed by 6 bases and J by 2 bases, 8 bases remained unmatched. CDR3 bases: TGTGCCAGTAGGAGAACAGGGGGTTATCAAGAGACCCAGTACTTC. It specifies CASRRTGGYQETQYF.

The CDR3 nucleotides read TGTGCCAGCAGCCAGACTAGCGGGGCCTCCTACGAGCAGTACTTC. Protein: CASSQTSGASYEQYF. The chain uses TRBV3-1 (or the pseudogene TRBV3-2) and TRBJ2-7; TRBD2 matches 11 bases. CDR3 size: 15 residues. J was trimmed by 0 bases and V by 3 bases; bases with no gene match: 1. Per the germline V gene, CDR1 is LGHDT and CDR2 is YNNKEL (reference sequence).

The chain employs TRBV11-2 and TRBJ1-2; TRBD1 aligns across 7 bases. The CDR3 length is 15 residues. Germline loops: CDR1 SGHAT, CDR2 FQNNGV. V lost 4 bases to trimming and J lost 4 bases; unmatched junction nucleotides: 9. CDR3 DNA sequence: TGTGCCAGCAGCTCCAACCGAGGACAGGTCTATGGCTACACCTTC. Its translation: CASSSNRGQVYGYTF.

This sequence joins TRBV6-2 or TRBV6-3 and TRBJ1-5; the D gene is possibly TRBD1 (6 bases). Germline CDR1 MNHEY, CDR2 SVGEGT. Trimming left V 4 bases short and J 3 bases short, with 10 bases between. CDR3 length: 14 residues. DNA of the CDR3: TGTGCCAGCAGTTCGGGACAAATCAATCAGCCCCAGCATTTT. The encoded protein is CASSSGQINQPQHF.

The chain recombines TRBV6-6 with TRBJ1-2; 7 nucleotides agree with TRBD1. Germline V CDR1 and CDR2: MNHNY, SVGAGI (reference sequence). This CDR3 contains 12 residues. V gave up 4 bases and J gave up 6 bases; unmatched junction bases: 2. DNA for the CDR3: TGTGCCAGCAGTTGGGACAGAAATGGCTACACCTTC. This translates into CASSWDRNGYTF.

This clone was counted many times. V and J are TRBV27 and TRBJ2-2; 7 nucleotides match TRBD2. V lost 3 bases and J lost 8; bases outside the gene matches: 3. Germline assignment: CDR1 MNHEY and CDR2 SMNVEV (reference sequence). This CDR3 has 13 residues. CDR3 in amino acids: CASSFPGRGELFF. CDR3 nucleotides: TGTGCCAGCAGTTTCCCCGGGAGGGGGGAGCTGTTTTTT.

This chain joins TRBV6-5 and TRBJ2-5; 8 bases agree with TRBD1. The CDR3 length is 16 residues. The ends lost 4 bases at V and 5 bases at J; junction bases unmatched: 12. The germline gives CDR1 MNHEY, CDR2 SVGAGI. The CDR3 nucleotides read TGTGCCAGCAGTTGGACCTGGACAGGGAGTCTTGAGACCCAGTACTTC. This sequence encodes CASSWTWTGSLETQYF.

This clone appeared a single time. The rearrangement uses TRBV19 and TRBJ2-7, with a weak D call TRBD1 (6 bases). The CDR3 length is 14 residues. Trimming removed 4 bases at V and 5 bases at J, with 15 bases between. CDR1 LNHDA and CDR2 SQIVND come from the germline V gene (reference sequence). CDR3 loop: CASSSRDTDHEQYF. CDR3 DNA: TGTGCCAGTAGTAGCCGGGACACAGACCACGAGCAGTACTTC.

The chain has TRBV12-3 or TRBV12-4 and TRBJ2-7; D is undetermined. V was shortened by 5 bases and J by 5 bases, with 13 bases between the two germline ends. There are 13 residues in the CDR3. CDR3 residues: CASSPLLVNEQYF. The CDR3 nucleotides are TGTGCCAGCAGTCCCCTCTTAGTTAACGAGCAGTACTTC.

J is TRBJ2-7 and V is TRBV19; 9 bases match TRBD2. V was pared by 5 bases and J by 4 bases, with 12 bases of the junction left unmatched. CDR3 size: 16 residues. Germline CDR1 is LNHDA and CDR2 is SQIVND (reference sequence). The CDR3 DNA sequence: TGTGCCAGTAGTTTCTCCGCGGGGGGGGGCCCTTACGAGCAGTACTTC. Translated: CASSFSAGGGPYEQYF.